Presented here are 30 T cell receptor beta chains from one specimen sequenced in a study of blood T cells in healthy people across ages. A second roughly 6 to 12 cycle PCR used barcoded and J-beta primers. TCRdb independently ran MiXCR on the 5' RACE reads; one entry per CDR3 protein. The table includes about 680,000 distinct CDR3 sequences, around 49% detected once. Material: blood. These receptor sequences come from a woman aged 60-70 years in good health.

The V gene is TRBV20-1, the J gene TRBJ2-2, with D possibly matching TRBD1 (6 bases). V was clipped by 1 base and J by 6 bases, with 15 bases between them. Germline V lookup: CDR1 DFQATT, CDR2 SNEGSKA (reference sequence). The CDR3 sequence is 15 residues long. Here the CDR3 reads CSARVPGDRSGELFF. CDR3 DNA: TGCAGTGCTAGAGTTCCAGGGGATCGATCCGGGGAGCTGTTTTTT.

V usage is TRBV20-1 and J usage is TRBJ2-3, with 16 bases matching TRBD2. Germline V CDR1 and CDR2: DFQATT, SNEGSKA (reference sequence). The CDR3 extends over 17 amino acids. With 4 bases clipped from V and 5 bases from J, the junction kept 9 bases outside the gene matches. CDR3 protein: CSATPGLAGGPKDTQYF. The CDR3 DNA sequence: TGCAGTGCTACCCCGGGACTAGCGGGAGGGCCCAAAGATACGCAGTATTTT.

This clonotype has a handful of counts. The rearrangement uses TRBV7-2 and TRBJ2-3, with 10 bases that match TRBD1. CDR3 length: 16 residues. In germline, CDR1 is SGHTA, CDR2 FQGNSA. The J segment lost 0 bases and the V segment lost 4 bases, leaving 4 bases of the junction unmatched. The CDR3 loop is CASSSRTGGSTDTQYF. For the CDR3, the DNA is TGTGCCAGCAGCTCGAGGACAGGGGGAAGCACAGATACGCAGTATTTT. The full variable domain, completed using reference TRBV7-2 and TRBJ2-3, is GAGVSQSPSNKVTEKGKDVELRCDPISGHTALYWYRQSLGQGLEFLIYFQGNSAPDKSGLPSDRFSAERTGGSVSTLTIQRTQQEDSAVYLCASSSRTGGSTDTQYFGPGTRLTVL.

The genes are TRBV9 and TRBJ2-1, with D tentatively TRBD1 (5 bases). Germline CDR1 is SGDLS and CDR2 is YYNGEE. V was pared by 0 bases and J by 11 bases, with 9 bases between. The CDR3 is 12 residues long. CDR3 residues: CASSVESDKQFF. CDR3 DNA: TGTGCCAGCAGCGTAGAGTCGGACAAGCAGTTCTTC.

The chain is built from TRBV21-1 and TRBJ2-5; the table assigns TRBD1, which was not confirmed against the DNA. The DNA end is more similar to TRBJ2-7, so the J call may be wrong. TRBV21-1 is an annotated pseudogene. This CDR3 region has 15 residues. Here the CDR3 reads CASSSWTGGIYEQYF. In DNA form, the CDR3 reads TGTGCCAGCAGCTCCTGGACAGGGGGAATCTACGAGCAGTACTTC.

V and J are TRBV27 and TRBJ2-1; 8 positions agree with TRBD2. The V and J ends lost 4 bases and 7 bases, in that order; junction bases with no gene match: 9. Germline loops: CDR1 MNHEY, CDR2 SMNVEV (reference sequence). The CDR3 length is 15 residues. The CDR3: CASSSVAGRMNEQFF. The CDR3 DNA sequence: TGTGCCAGCAGTTCGGTAGCGGGACGGATGAATGAGCAGTTCTTC.

The V and J genes are TRBV7-3 and TRBJ2-5, with a tentative D call TRBD1 (5 bases). Trimming left V 5 bases short and J 11 bases short, with 24 bases between. Per germline, CDR1 SGHTA and CDR2 FQGTGA. The CDR3 covers 15 residues. In DNA form, the CDR3 reads TGTGCCAGCAGCATAGGGGTCTCCACATACAATGAGCAGTACTTC. It encodes CASSIGVSTYNEQYF.

This clonotype was counted only a few times. The CDR3 loop reads CASSPGTDGYTF. In DNA form, the CDR3 reads TGTGCCAGCAGCCCAGGGACAGACGGCTACACCTTC. The rearrangement joins TRBV7-9 to TRBJ1-2; 7 positions match TRBD1. The CDR3 loop spans 12 amino acids. V shed 5 bases and J 8 bases; nucleotides not matched to a gene: 5. Germline V lookup: CDR1 SEHNR, CDR2 FQNEAQ (reference sequence).

The J gene is TRBJ1-4, the V gene TRBV9, with D perhaps matching TRBD1 (5 bases). From germline, CDR1 is SGDLS and CDR2 YYNGEE. The CDR3 runs to 15 residues. V was cut by 3 bases and J by 2 bases, with 11 bases left in between. CDR3 bases: TGTGCCAGCAGCGAAGAGGCAGGGACTAATGAAAAACTGTTTTTT. As protein: CASSEEAGTNEKLFF.

The chain joins TRBV20-1 to TRBJ2-1; tentative D call: TRBD2 (6 bases). CDR1 DFQATT and CDR2 SNEGSKA come from the germline V gene (reference sequence). The CDR3 totals 17 residues. The ends were cut back, 0 bases at V and 0 bases at J, with 15 bases in the middle. CDR3: CSARDPGGTSSYNEQFF. DNA of the CDR3: TGCAGTGCTAGAGATCCGGGCGGGACCAGCTCCTACAATGAGCAGTTCTTC.

The chain carries TRBV5-1 and TRBJ2-5; possibly TRBD2 for D (5 bases). Germline V gives CDR1 SGHRS, CDR2 YFSETQ. The CDR3 extends over 16 amino acids. V lost 5 bases, J lost 1 base, and 18 bases lay in between. CDR3 sequence (DNA): TGCGCCAGCAGGCCGAGGCTTAGCGCGCTCCAAGAGACCCAGTACTTC. As protein: CASRPRLSALQETQYF.

This clonotype was counted at least ten times. The chain links TRBV29-1 to TRBJ1-2; D not resolved. From germline, CDR1 is SQVTM and CDR2 ANQGSEA. The CDR3 is made up of 12 amino acids. Trimming removed 4 bases from V and 5 bases from J, with 11 bases in between. The CDR3 loop reads CSVAKDKYGYTF. The CDR3 DNA sequence: TGCAGCGTTGCGAAGGATAAGTATGGCTACACCTTC.

The V call is TRBV20-1, the J call TRBJ2-7; weak D call: TRBD1 (6 bases). Trimming stripped 4 bases from V and 12 bases from J, with 22 bases between. The CDR3 loop spans 13 amino acids. CDR1 DFQATT and CDR2 SNEGSKA come from the germline V gene (reference sequence). In DNA form, the CDR3 reads TGCAGTGCTACCCGGACAGCCGAAGAGACCCGGTACTTC. Its protein product is CSATRTAEETRYF.

The gene calls are TRBV4-3 and TRBJ2-7; D is unclear. The V gene lost 1 base and the J gene lost 6 bases, with 16 bases spanning the gap. Germline CDR1 and CDR2: LGHNA and YSLEER. The CDR3 spans 15 residues. This chain's CDR3 is CASSQGYTTGGEQYF. In DNA, the CDR3 is TGCGCCAGCAGCCAAGGTTACACCACCGGTGGCGAGCAGTACTTC.

The J gene is TRBJ2-5, the V gene TRBV6-6; possibly TRBD1 for D (5 bases). The tail of the sequence fits TRBJ2-7 better, so the J call may be wrong. Germline loops: CDR1 MNHNY, CDR2 SVGAGI (reference sequence). This CDR3 comprises 13 residues. In DNA, the CDR3 is TGTGCCAGCAGGGCAGGGTCTCCCCACGAGCAGTACTTC. Its translation is CASRAGSPHEQYF.

The chain carries TRBV20-1 and TRBJ2-5; D may be TRBD2 (6 bases). The closer fit of TRBJ2-7 to the DNA end suggests the J call may be wrong. In germline, CDR1 is DFQATT, CDR2 SNEGSKA (reference sequence). This CDR3 is built from 14 residues. CDR3 in DNA: TGCAGTGCTAGAAATCGGGACTCAGCCTACGAGCAGTACTTC. Translated, it gives CSARNRDSAYEQYF.

V and J are TRBV7-9 and TRBJ1-6, with a weak D call TRBD1 (5 bases). This CDR3 is built from 14 residues. Trimming removed 4 bases from V and 10 bases from J, with 14 bases in between. Germline V gives CDR1 SEHNR, CDR2 FQNEAQ (reference sequence). CDR3: CASSSPGLYSPLHF. DNA of the CDR3: TGTGCCAGCAGCTCCCCAGGGTTATACTCACCCCTCCACTTT.

The rearrangement joins TRBV10-3 to TRBJ2-7; 10 nucleotides match TRBD2. The V and J ends lost 5 bases and 5 bases, in that order; junction bases with no gene match: 6. The CDR3 extends over 14 amino acids. Germline V gives CDR1 ENHRY, CDR2 SYGVKD. The CDR3 DNA reads as TGTGCCATCAGTAGGGTAGCGGGAGGCCACGAGCAGTACTTC. The encoded protein is CAISRVAGGHEQYF.

The V call is TRBV29-1, the J call TRBJ1-1; D might be TRBD1 (6 bases). The ends were cut back, 7 bases at V and 7 bases at J, with 13 bases in the middle. This CDR3 region has 11 residues. Germline values: CDR1 SQVTM, CDR2 ANQGSEA. The CDR3 DNA reads TGCAGCGCCAGGACAGAACTTGAAGCTTTCTTT. This encodes CSARTELEAFF.

The chain carries TRBV20-1 and TRBJ2-5; either TRBD1 or TRBD2 may supply D (5 bases each). V was cut by 5 bases and J by 4 bases, with 14 bases left in between. Germline CDR1 and CDR2: DFQATT and SNEGSKA (reference sequence). The CDR3 covers 13 residues. DNA of the CDR3: TGCAGTGCTCCCTTCGTGAGGGGAGAGACCCAGTACTTC. This encodes CSAPFVRGETQYF.

The CDR3 sequence: CSAHDRVGGYTF. DNA for the CDR3: TGCAGTGCGCACGACAGGGTCGGTGGCTACACCTTC. The rearrangement uses TRBV20-1 and TRBJ1-2; TRBD1 aligns across 7 bases. J was trimmed by 7 bases and V by 6 bases; bases with no gene match: 8. CDR1 and CDR2 from the germline V gene are DFQATT and SNEGSKA (reference sequence). The CDR3 loop spans 12 amino acids.

The chain recombines TRBV7-2 with TRBJ2-5; no firm D call. Germline-derived CDR1 and CDR2 are SGHTA and FQGNSA. The ends were cut back, 5 bases at V and 7 bases at J, with 14 bases in the middle. The CDR3 has 13 amino acids. CDR3 region: CASSPGPDGTQYF. The CDR3 bases are TGTGCCAGCAGCCCCGGACCGGATGGGACCCAGTACTTC.

The chain uses TRBV29-1 and TRBJ1-1, with D perhaps matching TRBD1 (5 bases). Germline values: CDR1 SQVTM, CDR2 ANQGSEA. The CDR3 contains 12 residues. Trimming took 3 bases from V and 5 from J, leaving 10 bases between them. The CDR3 loop reads CSVDSGGTEAFF. In DNA form, the CDR3 reads TGCAGCGTTGATTCCGGGGGAACTGAAGCTTTCTTT.

This clonotype was observed a handful of times. The genes are TRBV3-1 and TRBJ2-7; no clear D gene. Trimming pared 0 bases from V and 2 bases from J, leaving 11 bases between. CDR3 length equals 15 residues. CDR1 LGHDT and CDR2 YNNKEL come from the germline V gene (reference sequence). Written as DNA, the CDR3 is TGTGCCAGCAGCCAAGATCGGGCTAGGGCCTACGAGCAGTACTTC. Translated, it gives CASSQDRARAYEQYF.

The chain carries TRBV20-1 and TRBJ2-3; 10 bases match TRBD2. Trimming cost V 3 bases and J 6 bases; bases outside gene matches: 12. This CDR3 is 16 amino acids long. Germline assignment: CDR1 DFQATT and CDR2 SNEGSKA (reference sequence). The CDR3 sequence is CSASGNLAGAGDTQYF. In nucleotides, the CDR3 is TGCAGTGCTAGCGGAAATCTAGCGGGAGCCGGCGATACGCAGTATTTT.

V is TRBV9 and J is TRBJ2-3, with D possibly being TRBD1 or TRBD2 (5 bases each). CDR3 length equals 15 residues. Trimming stripped 3 bases from V and 2 bases from J, with 13 bases between. The V gene's germline CDR1 is SGDLS and CDR2 YYNGEE. The DNA for the CDR3 is TGTGCCAGCAGCGGGGACCGAATCACCACAGATACGCAGTATTTT. Its translation is CASSGDRITTDTQYF.

This clonotype was observed a few times. The chain joins TRBV25-1 to TRBJ2-7; D ambiguous. CDR1 and CDR2 from the germline V gene are MGHDK and SYGVNS. V gave up 1 base and J gave up 0 bases, with 7 bases separating them. CDR3 length equals 14 residues. The CDR3 spells CASSESRISYEQYF. The CDR3 coding sequence is TGTGCCAGCAGTGAATCGAGAATCTCCTACGAGCAGTACTTC.

The sample holds a few counts of this clonotype. The V and J genes are TRBV5-1 and TRBJ2-5; the D is unclear. CDR3 length equals 16 residues. CDR1 SGHRS and CDR2 YFSETQ come from the germline V gene. The V and J ends lost 1 base and 1 base respectively, with 14 bases between them. CDR3 sequence (DNA): TGCGCCAGCAGCTTGTTGGCGGCAGCCCTCCAAGAGACCCAGTACTTC. Amino acids: CASSLLAAALQETQYF.

The CDR3 loop is CASRPTGGNYGYTF. CDR3 sequence (DNA): TGTGCCAGCAGACCCACAGGGGGTAACTATGGCTACACCTTC. The chain recombines TRBV12-3 or TRBV12-4 with TRBJ1-2; 8 bases align to TRBD1. Losses at the gene ends were 6 bases for V and 1 base for J; bases not matched to a gene: 4. CDR3 length: 14 residues.

CDR3: CASEQDTQYF. In DNA form, the CDR3 reads TGTGCCAGCGAGCAAGATACGCAGTATTTT. The chain employs TRBV21-1 and TRBJ2-3. TRBV21-1 is a pseudogene locus. This CDR3 has 10 amino acids.